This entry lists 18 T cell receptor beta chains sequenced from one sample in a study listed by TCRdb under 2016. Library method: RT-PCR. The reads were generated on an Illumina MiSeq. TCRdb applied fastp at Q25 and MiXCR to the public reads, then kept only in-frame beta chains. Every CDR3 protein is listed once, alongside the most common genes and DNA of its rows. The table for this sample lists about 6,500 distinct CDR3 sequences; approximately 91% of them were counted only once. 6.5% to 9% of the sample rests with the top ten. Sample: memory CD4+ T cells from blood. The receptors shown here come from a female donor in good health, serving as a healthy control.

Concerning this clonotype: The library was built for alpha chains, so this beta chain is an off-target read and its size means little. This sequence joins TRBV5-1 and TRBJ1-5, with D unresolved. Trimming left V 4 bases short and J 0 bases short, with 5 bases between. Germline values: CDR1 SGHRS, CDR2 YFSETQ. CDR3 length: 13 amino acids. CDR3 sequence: CASSRDSNQPQHF. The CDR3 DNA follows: TGCGCCAGCAGCCGGGATAGCAATCAGCCCCAGCATTTT.

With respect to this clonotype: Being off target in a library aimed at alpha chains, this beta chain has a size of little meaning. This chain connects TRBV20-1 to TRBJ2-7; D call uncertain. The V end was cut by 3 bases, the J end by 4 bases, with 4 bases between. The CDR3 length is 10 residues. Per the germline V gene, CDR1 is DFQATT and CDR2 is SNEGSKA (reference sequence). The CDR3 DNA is TGCAGTGCTAGGGGGTACGAGCAGTACTTC. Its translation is CSARGYEQYF.

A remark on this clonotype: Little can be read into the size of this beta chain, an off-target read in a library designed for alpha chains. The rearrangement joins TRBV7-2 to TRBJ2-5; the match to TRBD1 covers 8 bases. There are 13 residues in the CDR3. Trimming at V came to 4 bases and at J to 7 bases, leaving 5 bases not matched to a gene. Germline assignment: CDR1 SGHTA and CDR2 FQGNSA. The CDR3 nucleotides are TGTGCCAGCAGCTCGGACAGGGCCAGGACCCAGTACTTC. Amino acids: CASSSDRARTQYF.

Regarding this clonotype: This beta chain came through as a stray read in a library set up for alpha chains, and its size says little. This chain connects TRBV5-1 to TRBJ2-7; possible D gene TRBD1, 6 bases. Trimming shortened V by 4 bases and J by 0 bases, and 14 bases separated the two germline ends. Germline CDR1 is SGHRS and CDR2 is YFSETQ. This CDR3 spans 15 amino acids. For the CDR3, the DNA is TGCGCCAGCAGCGAACTGGGGGCGAGCTCCTACGAGCAGTACTTC. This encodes CASSELGASSYEQYF.

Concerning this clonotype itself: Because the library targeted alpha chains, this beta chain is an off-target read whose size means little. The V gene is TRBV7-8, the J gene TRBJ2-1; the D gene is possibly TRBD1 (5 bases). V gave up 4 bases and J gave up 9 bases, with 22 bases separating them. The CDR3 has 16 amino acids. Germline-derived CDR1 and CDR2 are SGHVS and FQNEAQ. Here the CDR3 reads CASSSDSQGRFFEQFF. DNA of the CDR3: TGTGCCAGCAGCTCCGACAGTCAGGGTCGTTTCTTTGAGCAGTTCTTC.

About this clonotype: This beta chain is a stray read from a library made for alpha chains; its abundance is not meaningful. This chain's CDR3 is CASSFGGTSEETQYF. The CDR3 nucleotides read TGCGCCAGCAGCTTCGGGGGGACTTCCGAAGAGACCCAGTACTTC. The chain recombines TRBV5-1 with TRBJ2-5; 7 bases map to TRBD2. This CDR3 is 15 amino acids long. V lost 2 bases, J lost 3 bases, and 7 bases stayed unmatched. The germline CDR1 and CDR2 sequences are SGHRS and YFSETQ.

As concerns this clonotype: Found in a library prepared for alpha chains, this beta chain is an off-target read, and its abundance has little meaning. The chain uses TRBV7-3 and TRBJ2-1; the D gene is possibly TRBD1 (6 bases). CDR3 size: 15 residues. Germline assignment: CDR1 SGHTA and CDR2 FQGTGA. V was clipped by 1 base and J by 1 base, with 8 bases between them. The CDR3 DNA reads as TGTGCCAGCAGCTTAAGAGGGGGTTCCTACAATGAGCAGTTCTTC. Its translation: CASSLRGGSYNEQFF.

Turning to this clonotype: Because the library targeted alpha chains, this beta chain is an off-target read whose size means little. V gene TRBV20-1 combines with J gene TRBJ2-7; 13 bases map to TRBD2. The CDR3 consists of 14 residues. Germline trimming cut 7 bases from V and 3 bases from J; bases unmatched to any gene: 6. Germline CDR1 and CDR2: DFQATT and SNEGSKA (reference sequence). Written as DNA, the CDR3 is TGCAGTGTCCCGACTAGCGGGAGGTACTACGAGCAGTACTTC. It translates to CSVPTSGRYYEQYF.

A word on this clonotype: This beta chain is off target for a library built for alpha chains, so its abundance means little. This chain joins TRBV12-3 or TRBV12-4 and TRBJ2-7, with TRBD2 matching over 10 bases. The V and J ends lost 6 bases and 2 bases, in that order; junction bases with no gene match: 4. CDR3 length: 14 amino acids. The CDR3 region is CASRESGRAYEQYF. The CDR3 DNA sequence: TGTGCCAGCAGAGAAAGCGGGAGGGCCTACGAGCAGTACTTC.

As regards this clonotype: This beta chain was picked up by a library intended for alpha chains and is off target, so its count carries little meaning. The CDR3: CASSLGGARTEAFF. For the CDR3, the DNA is TGTGCCAGCAGCTTAGGGGGGGCGCGGACTGAAGCTTTCTTT. V and J are TRBV7-2 and TRBJ1-1, with a tentative D call TRBD1 (6 bases). CDR1 SGHTA and CDR2 FQGNSA come from the germline V gene. There are 14 residues in the CDR3. Trimming took off 1 base at V and 5 bases at J, with 11 bases between the two ends.

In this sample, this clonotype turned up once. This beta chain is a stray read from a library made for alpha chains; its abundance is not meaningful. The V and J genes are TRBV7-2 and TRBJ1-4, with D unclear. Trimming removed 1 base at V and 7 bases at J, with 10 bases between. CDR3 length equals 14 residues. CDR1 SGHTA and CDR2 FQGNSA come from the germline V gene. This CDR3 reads CASSLEPLGEKLFF. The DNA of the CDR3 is TGTGCCAGCAGCTTAGAGCCTCTGGGTGAAAAACTGTTTTTT.

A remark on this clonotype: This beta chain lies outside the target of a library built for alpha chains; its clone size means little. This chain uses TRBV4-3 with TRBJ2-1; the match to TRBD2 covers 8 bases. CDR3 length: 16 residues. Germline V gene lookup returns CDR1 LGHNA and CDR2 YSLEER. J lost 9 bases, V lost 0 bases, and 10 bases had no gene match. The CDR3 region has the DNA TGCGCCAGCAGCCAAGATCGGGGACTAGAGTGGCGTGAGCAGTTCTTC. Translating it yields CASSQDRGLEWREQFF.

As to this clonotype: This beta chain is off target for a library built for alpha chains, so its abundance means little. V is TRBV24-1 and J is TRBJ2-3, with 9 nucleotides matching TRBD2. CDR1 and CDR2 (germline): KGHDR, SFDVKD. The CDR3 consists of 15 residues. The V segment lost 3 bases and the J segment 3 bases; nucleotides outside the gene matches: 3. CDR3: CATSDAGGRTDTQYF. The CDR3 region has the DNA TGTGCCACCAGTGATGCGGGGGGGAGGACAGATACGCAGTATTTT.

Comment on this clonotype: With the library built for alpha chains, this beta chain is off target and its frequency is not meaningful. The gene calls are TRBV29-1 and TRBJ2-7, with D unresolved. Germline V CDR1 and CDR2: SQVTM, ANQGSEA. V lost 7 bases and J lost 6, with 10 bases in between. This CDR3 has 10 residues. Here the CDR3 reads CSALMVEQYF. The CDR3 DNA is TGCAGCGCGCTGATGGTCGAGCAGTACTTC.

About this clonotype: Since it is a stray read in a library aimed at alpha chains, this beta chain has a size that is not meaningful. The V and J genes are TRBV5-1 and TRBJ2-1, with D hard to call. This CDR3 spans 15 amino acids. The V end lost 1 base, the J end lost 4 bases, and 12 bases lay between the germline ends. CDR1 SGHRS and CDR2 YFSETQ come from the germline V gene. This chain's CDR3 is CASSLTLRNYNEQFF. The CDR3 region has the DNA TGCGCCAGCAGCTTGACTCTGAGGAATTACAATGAGCAGTTCTTC.

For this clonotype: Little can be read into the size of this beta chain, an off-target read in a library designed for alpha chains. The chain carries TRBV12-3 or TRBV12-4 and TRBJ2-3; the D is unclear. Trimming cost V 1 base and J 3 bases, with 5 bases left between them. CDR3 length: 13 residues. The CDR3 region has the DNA TGTGCCAGCAGTTTAGAAGAAACAGATACGCAGTATTTT. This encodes CASSLEETDTQYF.

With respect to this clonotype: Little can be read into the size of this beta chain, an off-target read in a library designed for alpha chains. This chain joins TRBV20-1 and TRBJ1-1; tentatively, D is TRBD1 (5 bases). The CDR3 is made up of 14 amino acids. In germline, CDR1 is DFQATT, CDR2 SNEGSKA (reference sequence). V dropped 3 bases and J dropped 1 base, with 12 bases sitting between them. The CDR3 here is CSASKGPRNTEAFF. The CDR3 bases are TGCAGTGCTAGCAAGGGGCCCCGGAACACTGAAGCTTTCTTT.

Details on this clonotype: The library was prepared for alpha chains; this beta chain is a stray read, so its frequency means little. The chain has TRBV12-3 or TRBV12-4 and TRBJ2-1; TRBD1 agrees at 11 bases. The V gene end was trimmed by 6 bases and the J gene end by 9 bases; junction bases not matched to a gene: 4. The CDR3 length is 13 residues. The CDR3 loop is CASSKGQGGEQFF. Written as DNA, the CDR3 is TGTGCCAGCAGCAAGGGACAGGGGGGTGAGCAGTTCTTC.